The clone carrying this T cell receptor beta chain was seen more than once but under ten times. V gave up 4 bases and J gave up 1 base; unmatched junction bases: 7. Germline V gene sequence: CDR1 LNHDA, CDR2 SQIVND (reference sequence). This CDR3 comprises 16 residues. TCR beta CDR3 regions were amplified from RNA. RT-PCR in the first round (using the HTBI primer set) targeted the TCR CDR3. TCRdb passed the multiplex PCR reads through MiXCR, listing each CDR3 protein once. The sample lists 600,000 or so distinct CDR3 sequences, 12% to 15% occurring once. These data belong to a study of T cells in Graves' hyperthyroidism and ophthalmopathy.

The chain joins TRBV19 to TRBJ2-1; 7 nucleotides match TRBD2. The material sequenced was blood. The TCR was taken from a young woman with Graves' ophthalmopathy. DNA for the CDR3: TGTGCCAGTAGTAACCAAGCGGGAACATCCTACAATGAGCAGTTCTTC. Amino acids: CASSNQAGTSYNEQFF.